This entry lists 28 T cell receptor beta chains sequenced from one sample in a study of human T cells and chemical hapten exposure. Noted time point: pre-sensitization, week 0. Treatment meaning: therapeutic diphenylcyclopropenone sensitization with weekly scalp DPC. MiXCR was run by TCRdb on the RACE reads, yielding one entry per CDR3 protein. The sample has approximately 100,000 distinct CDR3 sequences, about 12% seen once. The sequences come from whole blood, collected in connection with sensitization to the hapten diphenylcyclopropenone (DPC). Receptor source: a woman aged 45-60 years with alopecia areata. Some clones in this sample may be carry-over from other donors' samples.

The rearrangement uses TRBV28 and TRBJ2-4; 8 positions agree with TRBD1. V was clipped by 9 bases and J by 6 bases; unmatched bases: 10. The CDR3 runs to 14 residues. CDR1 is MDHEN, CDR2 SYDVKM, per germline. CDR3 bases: TGTGCCAGTAACACCGCAGGGGGCGCAAACATTCAGTACTTC. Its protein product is CASNTAGGANIQYF.

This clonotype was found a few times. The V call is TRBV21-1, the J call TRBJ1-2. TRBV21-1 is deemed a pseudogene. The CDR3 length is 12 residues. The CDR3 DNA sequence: TGTGCCAGTCAATCGGCCCGATATGGCTACACCTTC. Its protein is CASQSARYGYTF.

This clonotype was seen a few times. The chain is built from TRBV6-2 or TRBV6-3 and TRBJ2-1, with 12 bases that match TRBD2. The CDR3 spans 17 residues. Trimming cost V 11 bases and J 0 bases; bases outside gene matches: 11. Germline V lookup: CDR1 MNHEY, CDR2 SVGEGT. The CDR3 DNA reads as TGTGCCGGCTCCGGGACTAGCGGGCAGAACTCCTACAATGAGCAGTTCTTC. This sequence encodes CAGSGTSGQNSYNEQFF.

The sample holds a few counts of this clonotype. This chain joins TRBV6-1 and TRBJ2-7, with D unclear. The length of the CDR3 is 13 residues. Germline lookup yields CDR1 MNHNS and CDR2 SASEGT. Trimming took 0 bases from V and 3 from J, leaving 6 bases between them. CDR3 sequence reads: CASSEAWNYEQYF. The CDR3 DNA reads TGTGCCAGCAGTGAAGCGTGGAACTACGAGCAGTACTTC.

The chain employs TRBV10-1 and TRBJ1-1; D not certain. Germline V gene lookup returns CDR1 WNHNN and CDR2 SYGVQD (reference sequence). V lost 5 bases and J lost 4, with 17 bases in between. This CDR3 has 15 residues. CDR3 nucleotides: TGCGCCAGCAGTCTCTCCGACGGTGCGGGCACTGAAGCTTTCTTT. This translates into CASSLSDGAGTEAFF.

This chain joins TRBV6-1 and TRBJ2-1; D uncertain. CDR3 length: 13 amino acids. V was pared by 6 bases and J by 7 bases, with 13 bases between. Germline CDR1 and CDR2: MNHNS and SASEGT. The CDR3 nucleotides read TGTGCCAGCAGCCCACCCTATACTAATGAGCAGTTCTTC. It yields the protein CASSPPYTNEQFF.

This chain's CDR3 is CASSPSSQPQHF. CDR3 DNA sequence: TGTGCCAGCAGCCCCTCGAGTCAGCCCCAGCATTTT. V gene TRBV12-3 or TRBV12-4 combines with J gene TRBJ1-5, with no clear D. V was trimmed by 6 bases and J by 6 bases, leaving 9 bases between them. CDR3 length: 12 amino acids.

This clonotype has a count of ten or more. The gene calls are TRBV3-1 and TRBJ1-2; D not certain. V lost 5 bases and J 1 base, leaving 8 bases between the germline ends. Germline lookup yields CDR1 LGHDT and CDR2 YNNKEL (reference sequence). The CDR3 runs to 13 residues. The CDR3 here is CASSLQLNYGYTF. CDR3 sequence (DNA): TGTGCCAGCAGCTTACAGCTTAACTATGGCTACACCTTC.

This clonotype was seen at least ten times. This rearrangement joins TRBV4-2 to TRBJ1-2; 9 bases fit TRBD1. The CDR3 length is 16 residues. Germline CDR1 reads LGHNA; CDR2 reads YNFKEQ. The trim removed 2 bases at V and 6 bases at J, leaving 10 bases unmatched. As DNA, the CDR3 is TGTGCCAGCAGCCAATTCACAGGGGGCGGTTTGGATGGCTACACCTTC. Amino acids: CASSQFTGGGLDGYTF.

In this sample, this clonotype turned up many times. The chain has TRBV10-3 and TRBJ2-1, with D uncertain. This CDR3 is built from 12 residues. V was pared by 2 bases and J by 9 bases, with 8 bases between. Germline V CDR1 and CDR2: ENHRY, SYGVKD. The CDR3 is CAISEALREQFF. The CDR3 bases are TGTGCCATCAGTGAGGCTCTACGTGAGCAGTTCTTC.

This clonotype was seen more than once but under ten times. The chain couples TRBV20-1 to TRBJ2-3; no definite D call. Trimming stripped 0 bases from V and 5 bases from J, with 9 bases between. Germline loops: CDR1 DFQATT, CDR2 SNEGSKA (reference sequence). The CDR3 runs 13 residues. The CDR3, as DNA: TGCAGTGCTAGAGATGAAGGAATAGATACGCAGTATTTT. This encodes CSARDEGIDTQYF.

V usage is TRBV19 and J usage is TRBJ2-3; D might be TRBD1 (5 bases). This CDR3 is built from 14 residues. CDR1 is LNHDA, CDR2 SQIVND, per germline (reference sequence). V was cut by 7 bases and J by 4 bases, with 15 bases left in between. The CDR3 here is CASKEQAVADTQYF. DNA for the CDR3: TGTGCCAGTAAGGAACAGGCCGTAGCAGATACGCAGTATTTT.

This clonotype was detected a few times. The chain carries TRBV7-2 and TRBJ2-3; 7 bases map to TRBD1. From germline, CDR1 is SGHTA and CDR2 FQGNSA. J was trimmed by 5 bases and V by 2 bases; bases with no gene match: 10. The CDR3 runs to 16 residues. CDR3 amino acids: CASSLNLIGGRDTQYF. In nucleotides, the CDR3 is TGTGCCAGCAGCTTAAATTTAATAGGGGGCAGAGATACGCAGTATTTT.

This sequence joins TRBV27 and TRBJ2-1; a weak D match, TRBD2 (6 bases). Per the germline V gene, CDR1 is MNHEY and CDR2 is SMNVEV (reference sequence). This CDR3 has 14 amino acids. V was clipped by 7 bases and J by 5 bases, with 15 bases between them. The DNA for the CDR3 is TGTGCCAGCACCGGGACTCCTCCGCACAATGAGCAGTTCTTC. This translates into CASTGTPPHNEQFF.

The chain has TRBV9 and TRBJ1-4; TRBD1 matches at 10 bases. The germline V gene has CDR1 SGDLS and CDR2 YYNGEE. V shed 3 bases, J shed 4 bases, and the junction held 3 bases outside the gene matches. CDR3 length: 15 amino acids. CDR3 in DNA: TGTGCCAGCAGCGCCTGGACAGGGGGTAATGAAAAACTGTTTTTT. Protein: CASSAWTGGNEKLFF.

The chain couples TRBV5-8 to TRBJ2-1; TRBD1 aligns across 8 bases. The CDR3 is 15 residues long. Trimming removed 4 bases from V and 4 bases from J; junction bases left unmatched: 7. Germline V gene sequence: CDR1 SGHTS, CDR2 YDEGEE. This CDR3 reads CASSRQGTRYNEQFF. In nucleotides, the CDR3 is TGTGCCAGCAGCAGACAGGGGACGCGGTACAATGAGCAGTTCTTC.

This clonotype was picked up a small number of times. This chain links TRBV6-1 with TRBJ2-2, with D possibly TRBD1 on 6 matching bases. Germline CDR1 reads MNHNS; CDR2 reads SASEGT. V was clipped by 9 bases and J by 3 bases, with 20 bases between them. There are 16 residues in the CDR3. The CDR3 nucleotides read TGTGCCAGTCGCCTCGTAGTTGCAGGGGACACCGGGGAGCTGTTTTTT. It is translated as CASRLVVAGDTGELFF.

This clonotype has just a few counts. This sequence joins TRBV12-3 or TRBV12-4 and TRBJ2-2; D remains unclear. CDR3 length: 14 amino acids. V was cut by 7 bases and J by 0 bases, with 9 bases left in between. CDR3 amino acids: CASTFRANTGELFF. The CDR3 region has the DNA TGTGCCAGCACTTTTCGGGCGAACACCGGGGAGCTGTTTTTT.

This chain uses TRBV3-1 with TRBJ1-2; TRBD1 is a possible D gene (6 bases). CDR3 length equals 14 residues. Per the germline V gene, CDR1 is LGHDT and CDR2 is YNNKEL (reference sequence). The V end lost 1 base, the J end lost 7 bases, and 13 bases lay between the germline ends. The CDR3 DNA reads TGTGCCAGCAGCCAAGGGACAGTGGTAGGTGGCTACACCTTC. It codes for CASSQGTVVGGYTF.

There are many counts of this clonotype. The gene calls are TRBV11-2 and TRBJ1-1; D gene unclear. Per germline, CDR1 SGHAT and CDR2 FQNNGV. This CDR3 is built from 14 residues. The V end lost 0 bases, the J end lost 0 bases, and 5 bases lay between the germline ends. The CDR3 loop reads CASSLDRVNTEAFF. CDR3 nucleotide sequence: TGTGCCAGCAGCTTAGATAGAGTGAACACTGAAGCTTTCTTT.

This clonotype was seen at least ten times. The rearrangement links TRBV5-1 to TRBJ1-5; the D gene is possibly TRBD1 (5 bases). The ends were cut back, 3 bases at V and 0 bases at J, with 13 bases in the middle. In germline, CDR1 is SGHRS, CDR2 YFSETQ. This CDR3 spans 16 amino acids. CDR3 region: CASSSGTPDSNQPQHF. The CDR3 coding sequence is TGCGCCAGCAGCTCCGGGACCCCGGATAGCAATCAGCCCCAGCATTTT.

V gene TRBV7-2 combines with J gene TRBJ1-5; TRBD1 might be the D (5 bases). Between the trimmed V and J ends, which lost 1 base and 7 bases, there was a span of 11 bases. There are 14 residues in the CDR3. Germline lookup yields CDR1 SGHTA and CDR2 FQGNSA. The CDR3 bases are TGTGCCAGCAGCTTAGATGGCAGGGCACAGCCCCAGCATTTT. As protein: CASSLDGRAQPQHF.

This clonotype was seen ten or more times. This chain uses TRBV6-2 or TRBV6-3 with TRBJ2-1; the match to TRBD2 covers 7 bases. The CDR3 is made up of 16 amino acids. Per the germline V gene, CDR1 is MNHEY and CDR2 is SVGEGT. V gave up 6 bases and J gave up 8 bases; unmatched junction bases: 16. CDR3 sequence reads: CASSLRAPGLLDEQFF. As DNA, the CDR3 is TGTGCCAGCAGCCTCAGAGCCCCGGGACTATTAGATGAGCAGTTCTTC.

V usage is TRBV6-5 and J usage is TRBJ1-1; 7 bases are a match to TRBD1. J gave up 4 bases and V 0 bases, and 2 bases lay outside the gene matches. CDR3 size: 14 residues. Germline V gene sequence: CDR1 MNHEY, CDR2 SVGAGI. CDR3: CASSYSPGGTEAFF. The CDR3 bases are TGTGCCAGCAGTTACTCCCCAGGGGGCACTGAAGCTTTCTTT.

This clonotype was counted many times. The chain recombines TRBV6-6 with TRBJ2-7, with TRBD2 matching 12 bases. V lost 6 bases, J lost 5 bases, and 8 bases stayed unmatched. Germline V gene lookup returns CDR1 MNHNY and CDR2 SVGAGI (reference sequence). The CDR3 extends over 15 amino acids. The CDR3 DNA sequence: TGTGCCAGCAGCCACCTAGCGGGGGGGCCCAACGAGCAGTACTTC. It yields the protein CASSHLAGGPNEQYF.

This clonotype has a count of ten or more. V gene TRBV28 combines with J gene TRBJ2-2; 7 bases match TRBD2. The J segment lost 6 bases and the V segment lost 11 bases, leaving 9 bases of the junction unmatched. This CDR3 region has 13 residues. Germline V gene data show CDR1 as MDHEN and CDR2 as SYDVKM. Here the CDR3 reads CACGSKVAGELFF. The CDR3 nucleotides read TGTGCCTGCGGGAGTAAAGTTGCCGGGGAGCTGTTTTTT.

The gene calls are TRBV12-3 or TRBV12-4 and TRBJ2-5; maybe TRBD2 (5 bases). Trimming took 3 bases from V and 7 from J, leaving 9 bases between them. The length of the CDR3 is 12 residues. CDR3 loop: CASSFTEGTQYF. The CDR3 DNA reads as TGTGCCAGCAGTTTTACCGAGGGGACCCAGTACTTC.

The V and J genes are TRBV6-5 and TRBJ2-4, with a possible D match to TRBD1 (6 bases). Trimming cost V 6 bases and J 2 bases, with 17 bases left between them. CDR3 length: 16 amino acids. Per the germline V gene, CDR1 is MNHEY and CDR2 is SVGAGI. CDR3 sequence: CASRPQGPGSKNIQYF. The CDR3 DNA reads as TGTGCCAGCAGACCCCAGGGGCCTGGGTCCAAAAACATTCAGTACTTC.